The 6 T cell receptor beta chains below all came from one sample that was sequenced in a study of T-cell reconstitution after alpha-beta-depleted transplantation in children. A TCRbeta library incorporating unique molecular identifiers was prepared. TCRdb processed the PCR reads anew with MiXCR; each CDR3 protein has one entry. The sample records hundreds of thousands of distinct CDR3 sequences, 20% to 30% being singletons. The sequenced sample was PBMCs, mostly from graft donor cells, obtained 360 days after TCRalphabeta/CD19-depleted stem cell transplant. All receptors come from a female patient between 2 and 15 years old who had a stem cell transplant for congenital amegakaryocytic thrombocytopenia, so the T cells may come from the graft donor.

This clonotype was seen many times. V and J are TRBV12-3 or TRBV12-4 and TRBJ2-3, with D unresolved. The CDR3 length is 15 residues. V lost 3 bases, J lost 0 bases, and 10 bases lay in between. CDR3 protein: CASSFGRPSTDTQYF. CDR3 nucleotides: TGTGCCAGCAGTTTTGGACGTCCCAGCACAGATACGCAGTATTTT.

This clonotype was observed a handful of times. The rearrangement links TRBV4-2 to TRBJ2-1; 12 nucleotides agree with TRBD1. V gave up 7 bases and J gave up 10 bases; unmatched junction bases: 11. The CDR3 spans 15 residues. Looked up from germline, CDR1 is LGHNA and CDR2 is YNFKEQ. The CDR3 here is CASNLGQGAIGEQFF. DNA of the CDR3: TGTGCCAGCAACTTGGGACAGGGGGCGATCGGAGAGCAGTTCTTC.

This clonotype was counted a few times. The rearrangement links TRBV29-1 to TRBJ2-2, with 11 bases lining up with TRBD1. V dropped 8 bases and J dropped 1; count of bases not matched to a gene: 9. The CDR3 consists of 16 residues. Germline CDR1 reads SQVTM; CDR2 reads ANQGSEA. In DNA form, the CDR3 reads TGCAGCCCTCCCCGGACAGGGGGCCAGAACACCGGGGAGCTGTTTTTT. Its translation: CSPPRTGGQNTGELFF.

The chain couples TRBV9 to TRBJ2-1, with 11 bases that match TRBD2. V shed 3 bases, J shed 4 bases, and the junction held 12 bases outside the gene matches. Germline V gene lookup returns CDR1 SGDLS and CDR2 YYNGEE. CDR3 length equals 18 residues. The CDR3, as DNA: TGTGCCAGCAGCGGCAACCCGGGACTAGCGGAACTATACAATGAGCAGTTCTTC. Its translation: CASSGNPGLAELYNEQFF.

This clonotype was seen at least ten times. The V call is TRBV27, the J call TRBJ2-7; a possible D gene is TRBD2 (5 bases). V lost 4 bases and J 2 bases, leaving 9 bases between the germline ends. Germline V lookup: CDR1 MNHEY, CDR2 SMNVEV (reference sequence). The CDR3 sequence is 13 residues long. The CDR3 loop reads CASSSGNPYEQYF. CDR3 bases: TGTGCCAGCAGTTCCGGGAACCCCTACGAGCAGTACTTC.

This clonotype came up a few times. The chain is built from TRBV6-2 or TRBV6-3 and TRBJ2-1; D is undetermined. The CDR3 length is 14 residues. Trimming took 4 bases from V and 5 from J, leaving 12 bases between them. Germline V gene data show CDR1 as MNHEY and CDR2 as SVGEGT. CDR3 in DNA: TGTGCCAGCAGTTCTAGGGTACAACACAATGAGCAGTTCTTC. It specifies CASSSRVQHNEQFF.